The next 24 T cell receptor beta chains were all read from a single sample in a study of regulatory T cells in long-lasting Graves disease. Building the TCR beta libraries relied on iRepertoire HTBI primers, and CDR3 regions underwent Arm-PCR. TCRdb reprocessed the multiplex PCR reads via MiXCR and lists one record per CDR3 protein. There are over 350,000 distinct CDR3 sequences in the sample; less than 25% occur only once, and less than 25% lies in the top ten. Time point noted: persistent/refractory GD, antithyroid drugs over 5 years with positive TRAb. RNA isolated from PBMCs was used to make the TCR library. Here the sequenced sample was peripheral blood mononuclear cells (PBMCs), taken when the disease was refractory, from a patient treated with antithyroid drugs. The receptors were gathered from a female donor with Graves disease.

Many counts were recorded for this clonotype. V gene TRBV2 combines with J gene TRBJ1-2; tentative D call: TRBD1 (6 bases). Trimming pared 6 bases from V and 4 bases from J, leaving 24 bases between. CDR1 is SNHLY and CDR2 is FYNNEI in the germline V gene. This CDR3 is built from 17 residues. Written as DNA, the CDR3 is TGTGCCAGCAGGCCCGGCGGGGGGACACTCACAGCCTATGGCTACACCTTC. Translating it yields CASRPGGGTLTAYGYTF. Looking up the rest from reference TRBV2 and TRBJ1-2 gives the full variable domain: EPEVTQTPSHQVTQMGQEVILRCVPISNHLYFYWYRQILGQKVEFLVSFYNNEISEKSEIFDDQFSVERPDGSNFTLKIRSTKLEDSAMYFCASRPGGGTLTAYGYTFGSGTRLTVV.

The rearrangement links TRBV27 to TRBJ1-6, with D possibly TRBD1 on 5 matching bases. The CDR3 has 16 amino acids. CDR1 and CDR2 from the germline V gene are MNHEY and SMNVEV (reference sequence). V was trimmed by 0 bases and J by 9 bases, leaving 15 bases between them. The CDR3 bases are TGTGCCAGCAGTTTATCGGCAGGGCCCTATGGTTCACCCCTCCACTTT. It codes for CASSLSAGPYGSPLHF.

The sample holds many counts of this clonotype. The chain couples TRBV15 to TRBJ1-2; D call uncertain. V lost 1 base, J lost 2 bases, and 5 bases lay in between. Germline loops: CDR1 LNHNV, CDR2 YYDKDF (reference sequence). CDR3 length: 13 amino acids. CDR3 coding DNA: TGTGCCACCAGCAGAGGGGGAAACTATGGCTACACCTTC. Encoded protein: CATSRGGNYGYTF. Filled out from reference TRBV15 and TRBJ1-2, the complete variable domain reads DAMVIQNPRYQVTQFGKPVTLSCSQTLNHNVMYWYQQKSSQAPKLLFHYYDKDFNNEADTPDNFQSRRPNTSFCFLDIRSPGLGDTAMYLCATSRGGNYGYTFGSGTRLTVV.

This clonotype appeared a few times. This chain links TRBV3-1 with TRBJ1-2; D uncertain. CDR3 length equals 13 residues. CDR1 is LGHDT, CDR2 YNNKEL, per germline (reference sequence). The V end lost 1 base, the J end lost 4 bases, and 7 bases lay between the germline ends. The CDR3 DNA sequence: TGTGCCAGCAGCCAAGGGGGTTTCTATGGCTACACCTTC. This gives the protein CASSQGGFYGYTF. Variable domain in full (rest from reference TRBV3-1 and TRBJ1-2): DTAVSQTPKYLVTQMGNDKSIKCEQNLGHDTMYWYKQDSKKFLKIMFSYNNKELIINETVPNRFSPKSPDKAHLNLHINSLELGDSAVYFCASSQGGFYGYTFGSGTRLTVV.

In this sample, this clonotype turned up many times. This chain joins TRBV7-9 and TRBJ2-5; 11 bases map to TRBD2. CDR1 and CDR2 (germline): SEHNR, FQNEAQ (reference sequence). J lost 9 bases, V lost 5 bases, and 17 bases had no gene match. The CDR3 spans 17 residues. CDR3 in amino acids: CASSPARGLAATSAQYF. The CDR3 DNA reads as TGTGCCAGCAGCCCTGCTCGGGGACTAGCGGCCACCTCGGCCCAGTACTTC.

This clonotype was seen a few times. This rearrangement joins TRBV19 to TRBJ2-7; 8 nucleotides match TRBD1. The CDR3 has 16 residues. Looked up from germline, CDR1 is LNHDA and CDR2 is SQIVND (reference sequence). The V segment lost 3 bases and the J segment 3 bases; nucleotides outside the gene matches: 10. The CDR3 loop is CASSMASGTGLYEQYF. Here the CDR3 DNA reads TGTGCCAGTAGTATGGCTTCAGGGACAGGACTCTACGAGCAGTACTTC.

In its sample, this clonotype was seen many times. The chain employs TRBV18 and TRBJ2-7; D possibly corresponds to TRBD2 (6 bases). This CDR3 spans 13 amino acids. Trimming pared 3 bases from V and 5 bases from J, leaving 11 bases between. Germline CDR1 is KGHSH and CDR2 is LQKENI. CDR3 nucleotides: TGTGCCAGCTCACCGCCAGCTAGCGACGAGCAGTACTTC. This encodes CASSPPASDEQYF.

The rearrangement joins TRBV15 to TRBJ1-2; unclear D gene. CDR1 is LNHNV, CDR2 YYDKDF, per germline (reference sequence). The CDR3 has 17 amino acids. Trimming took off 0 bases at V and 4 bases at J, with 18 bases between the two ends. The chain's CDR3 is CATSRDLKFDITYGYTF. In DNA, the CDR3 is TGTGCCACCAGCAGAGATCTTAAGTTCGATATTACCTATGGCTACACCTTC.

This clonotype was seen only a few times. The genes are TRBV28 and TRBJ2-2, with 12 bases lining up with TRBD2. J was trimmed by 7 bases and V by 7 bases; bases with no gene match: 7. The CDR3 is 15 amino acids. Germline loops: CDR1 MDHEN, CDR2 SYDVKM. The chain's CDR3 is CASTSGRAWSGELFF. The CDR3 DNA sequence: TGTGCCAGCACTAGCGGGAGGGCCTGGAGCGGGGAGCTGTTTTTT.

Remarks on this clonotype: This may come from a read error, since a much larger clone is one base off. The chain links TRBV10-3 to TRBJ2-5; perhaps TRBD1 as D (6 bases). The CDR3 length is 13 residues. CDR1 and CDR2 (germline): ENHRY, SYGVKD. Here the CDR3 reads CAIRGHLQGTQYF. CDR3 DNA sequence: TGTGCCATCAGGGGACATCTCCAAGGGACCCAGTACTTC.

This clonotype showed up just a few times. The chain couples TRBV28 to TRBJ1-5; D uncertain. The CDR3 consists of 15 residues. The ends were cut back, 4 bases at V and 0 bases at J, with 10 bases in the middle. The germline V gene has CDR1 MDHEN and CDR2 SYDVKM. This chain's CDR3 is CASSSPPSSNQPQHF. The CDR3 coding sequence is TGTGCCAGCAGTTCCCCGCCCTCTAGCAATCAGCCCCAGCATTTT.

CDR3 DNA sequence: TGTGCCAGCAGCTTAGACCTAGATAAGGTGGGCAATGAGCAGTTCTTC. Amino acids: CASSLDLDKVGNEQFF. The chain carries TRBV11-2 and TRBJ2-1; no clear D. The CDR3 runs 16 residues. The V end lost 0 bases, the J end lost 6 bases, and 15 bases lay between the germline ends. The germline CDR1 and CDR2 sequences are SGHAT and FQNNGV.

Points on this clonotype: This may come from a read error, since a much larger clone is one base off. The genes are TRBV11-2 and TRBJ1-1; D possibly corresponds to TRBD1 (5 bases). Trimming stripped 4 bases from V and 1 base from J, with 16 bases between. The CDR3 is 16 amino acids. Germline loops: CDR1 SGHAT, CDR2 FQNNGV. The CDR3 coding sequence is TGTGCCAGCAGCTCCCGTTTGGCAGGGCCGAACACTGAAGCTTTCTTT. Residues: CASSSRLAGPNTEAFF.

V and J are TRBV19 and TRBJ1-2; D is possibly TRBD1 (6 bases). Germline CDR1 LNHDA, CDR2 SQIVND (reference sequence). The length of the CDR3 is 13 residues. The ends were cut back, 7 bases at V and 6 bases at J, with 15 bases in the middle. The CDR3 region is CASTMTGRDGYTF. The CDR3 bases are TGTGCCAGTACCATGACAGGCCGAGATGGCTACACCTTC.

The genes are TRBV12-3 or TRBV12-4 and TRBJ2-1; TRBD1 might be the D (5 bases). The ends were cut back, 8 bases at V and 0 bases at J, with 8 bases in the middle. This CDR3 has 13 residues. DNA for the CDR3: TGTGCCAGCGGGGCCAGCTCCTACAATGAGCAGTTCTTC. It encodes CASGASSYNEQFF.

This clonotype was counted only a few times. This rearrangement joins TRBV12-3 or TRBV12-4 to TRBJ2-3; D gene uncertain. The CDR3 spans 15 residues. Trimming removed 7 bases from V and 4 bases from J, with 18 bases in between. The CDR3 reads CASTPHIGAADTQYF. The CDR3 coding sequence is TGTGCCAGCACACCACATATTGGCGCCGCAGATACGCAGTATTTT.

The chain carries TRBV28 and TRBJ2-7; no clear D gene. Germline V gene lookup returns CDR1 MDHEN and CDR2 SYDVKM. This CDR3 has 12 amino acids. V gave up 7 bases and J gave up 0 bases, with 7 bases separating them. This chain's CDR3 is CASTSDSYEQYF. The CDR3 region has the DNA TGTGCCAGCACCAGTGACTCCTACGAGCAGTACTTC.

The table lists this clonotype with a few counts. V gene TRBV20-1 combines with J gene TRBJ1-2; D may be TRBD1 (5 bases). Germline CDR1 DFQATT, CDR2 SNEGSKA (reference sequence). V lost 1 base, J lost 6 bases, and 15 bases lay in between. CDR3 length equals 14 residues. The CDR3 region is CSARATGLGDGYTF. CDR3 sequence (DNA): TGCAGTGCTAGAGCCACCGGTTTAGGGGATGGCTACACCTTC.

The chain joins TRBV19 to TRBJ2-2; D is unclear. Germline V CDR1 and CDR2: LNHDA, SQIVND (reference sequence). The CDR3 totals 14 residues. V shed 2 bases and J shed 1 base, with 5 bases lying between them. CDR3 coding DNA: TGTGCCAGTAGTATACGTGGGAACACCGGGGAGCTGTTTTTT. Its protein is CASSIRGNTGELFF.

This clonotype was counted many times. The chain joins TRBV27 to TRBJ2-7; D may be TRBD2 (6 bases). Trimming took off 2 bases at V and 2 bases at J, with 10 bases between the two ends. Germline V lookup: CDR1 MNHEY, CDR2 SMNVEV (reference sequence). The CDR3 sequence is 14 residues long. This CDR3 is CASSLAGPPYEQYF. The CDR3 DNA is TGTGCCAGCAGTTTAGCGGGACCACCCTACGAGCAGTACTTC.

This clonotype showed up just a few times. V usage is TRBV28 and J usage is TRBJ1-5; no clear D. The CDR3 consists of 16 residues. The germline V gene encodes CDR1 MDHEN and CDR2 SYDVKM. The V and J ends lost 3 bases and 4 bases respectively, with 16 bases between them. CDR3 DNA sequence: TGTGCCAGCAGTTTTCCTGGACTGAATACTAATCAGCCCCAGCATTTT. It specifies CASSFPGLNTNQPQHF.

The V and J genes are TRBV4-1 and TRBJ2-3; D perhaps matches TRBD1 (6 bases). The V gene's germline CDR1 is MGHRA and CDR2 YSYEKL. This CDR3 is 15 amino acids long. Trimming shortened V by 5 bases and J by 1 base, and 13 bases separated the two germline ends. CDR3 DNA: TGCGCCAGCAGCGAACAGGGTTCAGGCACAGATACGCAGTATTTT. Amino acid sequence: CASSEQGSGTDTQYF.

This clonotype was counted many times. The rearrangement links TRBV12-3 or TRBV12-4 to TRBJ2-7; no definite D call. With 6 bases removed from V and 7 bases from J, the gap between germline ends came to 10 bases. The CDR3 is 11 residues long. CDR3 coding DNA: TGTGCCAGCAGCATAGGGTTTGAGCAGTACTTC. This codes for CASSIGFEQYF.

This clonotype was detected many times. The J gene is TRBJ2-5, the V gene TRBV7-9; the D call may be TRBD1 or TRBD2 (6 bases each). Germline V lookup: CDR1 SEHNR, CDR2 FQNEAQ (reference sequence). V lost 1 base to trimming and J lost 2 bases, with 14 bases between them. The CDR3 covers 16 residues. CDR3 in DNA: TGTGCCAGCAGCTTAGGCGGGGCGACAGGACAAGAGACCCAGTACTTC. Amino acids: CASSLGGATGQETQYF.